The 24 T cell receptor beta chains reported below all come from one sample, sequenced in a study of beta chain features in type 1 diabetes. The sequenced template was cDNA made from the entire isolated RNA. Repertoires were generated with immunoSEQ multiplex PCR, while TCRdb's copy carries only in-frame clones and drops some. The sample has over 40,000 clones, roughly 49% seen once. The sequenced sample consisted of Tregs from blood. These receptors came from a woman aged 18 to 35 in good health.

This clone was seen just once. Here the CDR3 reads CASSPFGVRTQYF. CDR3 in DNA: TGTGCCAGCAGTCCATTTGGAGTACGAACGCAGTATTTT. V and J are TRBV7-9 and TRBJ2-3; D unresolved. Germline V gene lookup returns CDR1 SEHNR and CDR2 FQNEAQ (reference sequence). The ends were cut back, 6 bases at V and 9 bases at J, with 16 bases in the middle. The CDR3 contains 13 residues. Looking up the rest from reference TRBV7-9 and TRBJ2-3 gives the full variable domain: DTGVSQNPRHKITKRGQNVTFRCDPISEHNRLYWYRQTLGQGPEFLTYFQNEAQLEKSRLLSDRFSAERPKGSFSTLEIQRTEQGDSAMYLCASSPFGVRTQYFGPGTRLTVL.

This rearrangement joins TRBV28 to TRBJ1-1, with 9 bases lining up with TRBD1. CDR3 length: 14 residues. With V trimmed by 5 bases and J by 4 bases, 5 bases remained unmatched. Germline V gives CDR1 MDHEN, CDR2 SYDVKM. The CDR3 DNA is TGTGCCAGCAGTGGGGGACAGGGCGTCACTGAAGCTTTCTTT. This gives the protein CASSGGQGVTEAFF.

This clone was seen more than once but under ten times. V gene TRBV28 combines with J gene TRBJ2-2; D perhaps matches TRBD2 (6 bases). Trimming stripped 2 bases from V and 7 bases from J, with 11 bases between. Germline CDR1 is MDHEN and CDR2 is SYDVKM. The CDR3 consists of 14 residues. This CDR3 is CASSLGGLGGELFF. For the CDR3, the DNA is TGTGCCAGCAGTTTAGGGGGACTGGGCGGGGAGCTGTTTTTT.

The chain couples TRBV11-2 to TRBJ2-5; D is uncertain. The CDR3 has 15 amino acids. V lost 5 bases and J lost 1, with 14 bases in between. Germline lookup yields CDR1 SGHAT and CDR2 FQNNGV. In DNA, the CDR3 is TGTGCCAGCAGCAATAGACGAACTATCCAAGAGACCCAGTACTTC. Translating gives CASSNRRTIQETQYF. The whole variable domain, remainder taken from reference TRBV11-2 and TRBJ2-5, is EAGVAQSPRYKIIEKRQSVAFWCNPISGHATLYWYQQILGQGPKLLIQFQNNGVVDDSQLPKDRFSAERLKGVDSTLKIQPAKLEDSAVYLCASSNRRTIQETQYFGPGTRLLVL.

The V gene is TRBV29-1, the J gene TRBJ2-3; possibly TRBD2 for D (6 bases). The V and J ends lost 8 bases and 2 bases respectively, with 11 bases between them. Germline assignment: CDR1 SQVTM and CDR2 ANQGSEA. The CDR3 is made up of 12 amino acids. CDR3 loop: CSLGTYTDTQYF. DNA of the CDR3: TGCAGCCTAGGGACTTACACAGATACGCAGTATTTT.

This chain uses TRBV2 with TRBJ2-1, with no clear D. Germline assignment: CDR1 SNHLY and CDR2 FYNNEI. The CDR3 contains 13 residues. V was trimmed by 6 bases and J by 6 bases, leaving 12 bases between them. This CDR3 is CASRYGERNEQFF. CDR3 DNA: TGTGCCAGCAGGTATGGAGAGCGCAATGAGCAGTTCTTC.

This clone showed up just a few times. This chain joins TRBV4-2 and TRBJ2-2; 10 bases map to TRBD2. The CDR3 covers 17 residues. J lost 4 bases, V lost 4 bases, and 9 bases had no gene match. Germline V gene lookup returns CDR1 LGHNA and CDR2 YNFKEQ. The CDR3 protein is CASSPGLAGVGTGELFF. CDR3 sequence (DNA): TGTGCCAGCAGCCCGGGCCTAGCGGGAGTGGGCACCGGGGAGCTGTTTTTT.

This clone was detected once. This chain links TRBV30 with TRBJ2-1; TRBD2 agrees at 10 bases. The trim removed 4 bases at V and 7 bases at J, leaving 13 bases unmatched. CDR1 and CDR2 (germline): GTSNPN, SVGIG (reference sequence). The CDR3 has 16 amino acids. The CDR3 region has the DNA TGTGCCTGGAATTTGGGTAATAGCGGGAGGCCAAATGAGCAGTTCTTC. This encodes CAWNLGNSGRPNEQFF.

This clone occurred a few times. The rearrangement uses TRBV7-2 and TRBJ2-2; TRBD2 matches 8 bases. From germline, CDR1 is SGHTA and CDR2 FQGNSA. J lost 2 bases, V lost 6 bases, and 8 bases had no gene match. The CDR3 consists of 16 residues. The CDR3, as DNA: TGTGCCAGCAGTCCCAGGGCGGGAGGAAACACCGGGGAGCTGTTTTTT. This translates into CASSPRAGGNTGELFF.

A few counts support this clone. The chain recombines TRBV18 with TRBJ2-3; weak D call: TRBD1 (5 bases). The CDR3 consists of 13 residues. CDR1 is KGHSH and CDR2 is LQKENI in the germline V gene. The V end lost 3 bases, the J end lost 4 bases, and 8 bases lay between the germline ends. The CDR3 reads CASSPSQADTQYF. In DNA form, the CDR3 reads TGTGCCAGCTCACCTTCACAGGCAGATACGCAGTATTTT.

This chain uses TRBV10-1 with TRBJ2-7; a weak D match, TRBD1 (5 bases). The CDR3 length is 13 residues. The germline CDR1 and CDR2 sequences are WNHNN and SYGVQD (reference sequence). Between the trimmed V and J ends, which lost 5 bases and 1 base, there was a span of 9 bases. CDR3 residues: CASSLQGSYEQYF. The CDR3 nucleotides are TGCGCCAGCAGTCTGCAGGGATCCTACGAGCAGTACTTC.

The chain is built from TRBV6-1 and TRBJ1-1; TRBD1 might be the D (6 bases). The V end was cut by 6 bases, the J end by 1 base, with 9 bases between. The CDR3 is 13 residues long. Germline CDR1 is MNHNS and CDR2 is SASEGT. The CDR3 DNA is TGTGCCAGCAGGAGGACAGCGAACACTGAAGCTTTCTTT. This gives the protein CASRRTANTEAFF.

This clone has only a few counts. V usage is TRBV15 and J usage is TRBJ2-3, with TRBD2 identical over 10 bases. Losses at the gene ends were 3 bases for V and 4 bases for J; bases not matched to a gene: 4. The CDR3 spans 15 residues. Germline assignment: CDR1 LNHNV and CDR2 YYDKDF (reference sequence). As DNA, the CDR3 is TGTGCCACCAGCAGGGGAGCGGGAGGGCCAGATACGCAGTATTTT. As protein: CATSRGAGGPDTQYF.

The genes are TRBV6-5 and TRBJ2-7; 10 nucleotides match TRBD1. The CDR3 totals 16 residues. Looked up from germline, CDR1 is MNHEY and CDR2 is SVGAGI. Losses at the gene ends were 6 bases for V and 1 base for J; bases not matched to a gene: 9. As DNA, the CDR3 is TGTGCCAGCAGCTACCAACCGGGACAGGGGTCCTACGAGCAGTACTTC. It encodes CASSYQPGQGSYEQYF.

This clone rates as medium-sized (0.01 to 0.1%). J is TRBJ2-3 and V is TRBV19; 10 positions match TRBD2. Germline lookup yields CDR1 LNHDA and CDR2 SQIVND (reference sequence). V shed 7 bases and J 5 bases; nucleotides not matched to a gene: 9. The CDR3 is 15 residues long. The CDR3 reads CASTIGTSEGDTQYF. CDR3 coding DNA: TGTGCCAGTACCATCGGGACTAGCGAAGGAGATACGCAGTATTTT.

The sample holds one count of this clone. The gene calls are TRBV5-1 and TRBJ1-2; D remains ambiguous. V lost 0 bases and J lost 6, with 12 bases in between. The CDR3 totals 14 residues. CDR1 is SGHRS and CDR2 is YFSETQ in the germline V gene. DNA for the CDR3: TGCGCCAGCAGCTTGGCTCTAGCGGAGAATGGCTACACCTTC. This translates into CASSLALAENGYTF.

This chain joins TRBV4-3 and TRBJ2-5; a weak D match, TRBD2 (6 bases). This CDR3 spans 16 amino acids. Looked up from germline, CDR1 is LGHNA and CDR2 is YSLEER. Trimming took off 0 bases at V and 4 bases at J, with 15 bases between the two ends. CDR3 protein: CASSQDKGFSGETQYF. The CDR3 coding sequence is TGCGCCAGCAGCCAAGATAAAGGTTTTAGCGGAGAGACCCAGTACTTC.

CDR3 sequence: CASSLTGLETQYF. In DNA form, the CDR3 reads TGCGCCAGCAGCTTAACAGGGCTAGAGACCCAGTACTTC. The chain uses TRBV5-1 and TRBJ2-5, with D tentatively TRBD1 (6 bases). Trimming stripped 2 bases from V and 4 bases from J, with 9 bases between. Germline V CDR1 and CDR2: SGHRS, YFSETQ. The CDR3 sequence is 13 residues long.

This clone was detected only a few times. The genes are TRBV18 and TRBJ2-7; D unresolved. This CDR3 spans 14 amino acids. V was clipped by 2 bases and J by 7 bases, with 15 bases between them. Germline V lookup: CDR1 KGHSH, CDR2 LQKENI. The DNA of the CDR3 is TGTGCCAGCTCACCAGGTGGATCACTACTAGAGCAGTACTTC. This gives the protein CASSPGGSLLEQYF.

CDR3 bases: TGTGCCAGCAGCTTAGCGCTCTTTGGGACAGGACTCTACGAGCAGTACTTC. This encodes CASSLALFGTGLYEQYF. The chain carries TRBV11-2 and TRBJ2-7; 8 bases match TRBD1. The CDR3 loop spans 17 amino acids. CDR1 and CDR2 (germline): SGHAT, FQNNGV. V shed 1 base, J shed 3 bases, and the junction held 11 bases outside the gene matches.

The CDR3 loop is CASSLDREFQHF. DNA of the CDR3: TGTGCCAGCAGCTTAGACAGAGAGTTCCAGCATTTT. The chain carries TRBV7-2 and TRBJ1-5; unclear D gene. The CDR3 loop spans 12 amino acids. V shed 1 base and J shed 12 bases, with 10 bases lying between them. Germline CDR1 is SGHTA and CDR2 is FQGNSA.

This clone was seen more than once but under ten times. As DNA, the CDR3 is TGTGCCAGCTCCCACCCGACGGGGGGGTCTGATGAAGCTTTCTTT. This codes for CASSHPTGGSDEAFF. V gene TRBV18 combines with J gene TRBJ1-1; the D gene is possibly TRBD1 (5 bases). This CDR3 is 15 amino acids long. Germline V lookup: CDR1 KGHSH, CDR2 LQKENI. V gave up 6 bases and J gave up 7 bases, with 21 bases separating them.

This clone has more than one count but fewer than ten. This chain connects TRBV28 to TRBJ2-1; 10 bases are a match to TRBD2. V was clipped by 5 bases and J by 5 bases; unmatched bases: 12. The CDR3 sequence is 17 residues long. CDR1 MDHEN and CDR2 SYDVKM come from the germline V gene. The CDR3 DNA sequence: TGTGCCAGCAGTCTCTTCCCTACTAGCGGGGAGAACAATGAGCAGTTCTTC. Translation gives CASSLFPTSGENNEQFF.

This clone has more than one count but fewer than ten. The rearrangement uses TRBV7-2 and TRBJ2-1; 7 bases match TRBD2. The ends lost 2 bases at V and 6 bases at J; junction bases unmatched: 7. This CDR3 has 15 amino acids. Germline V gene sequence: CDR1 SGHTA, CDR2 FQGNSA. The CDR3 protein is CASSLSPAGLNEQFF. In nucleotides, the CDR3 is TGTGCCAGCAGCTTAAGCCCAGCGGGACTCAATGAGCAGTTCTTC.